This T cell receptor (beta chain) was identified during a study of blood T cells in healthy people across ages. This clonotype was found a few times. PCR was performed a second time for about 7 to 11 cycles using a sample-barcoded 5' primer and a J-beta primer mix. MiXCR, applied by TCRdb to the 5' RACE reads, yields one record per CDR3 protein. The data show about 510,000 distinct CDR3 sequences, over 25% seen once. The CDR3 spans 13 residues. Trimming took off 6 bases at V and 1 base at J, with 9 bases between the two ends. Germline V lookup: CDR1 DFQATT, CDR2 SNEGSKA (reference sequence). This sample was also put to use in a study of T cells of mothers and their children.

The source material was blood. The sequence derives from a boy under 10 years old in good health. The V and J genes are TRBV20-1 and TRBJ2-2; D not resolved. The CDR3 sequence is CSAPRQNTGELFF. The CDR3 DNA is TGCAGTGCCCCCCGGCAGAACACCGGGGAGCTGTTTTTT.